One sample yielded the 19 T cell receptor beta chains listed below, sequenced in a study of T cell repertoires and Cas9 in healthy adults. Sequencing used immunoSEQ multiplex PCR; TCRdb keeps in-frame clones, though not all of them. This sample has about 14,000 clones; nearly 90% occur once, and the top ten carry approximately 1.5%. Sequencing used Tregs (CD4+, CD25+, CD127-, CD137-, CD154-) from PBMCs; culture status not recorded. Receptor source: a human donor in good health.

In DNA, the CDR3 is TGTGCCAGTAGTATCCTGGTCGATAATTCACCCCTCCACTTT. This codes for CASSILVDNSPLHF. This chain joins TRBV19 and TRBJ1-6, with D unresolved. V lost 3 bases and J 5 bases, leaving 8 bases between the germline ends. CDR1 is LNHDA, CDR2 SQIVND, per germline (reference sequence). This CDR3 is built from 14 residues.

J is TRBJ2-6 and V is TRBV7-7; D possibly corresponds to TRBD1 (6 bases). The V gene's germline CDR1 is SSHAT and CDR2 FNYEAQ (reference sequence). This CDR3 is built from 17 residues. Between the trimmed V and J ends, which lost 5 bases and 0 bases, there was a span of 14 bases. CDR3 in DNA: TGTGCCAGCAGCCCGAGCAGGGGCAACTCTGGGGCCAACGTCCTGACTTTC. Protein: CASSPSRGNSGANVLTF.

This clone was picked up a small number of times. The chain has TRBV27 and TRBJ1-4; no firm D call. Trimming shortened V by 3 bases and J by 2 bases, and 7 bases separated the two germline ends. Germline values: CDR1 MNHEY, CDR2 SMNVEV (reference sequence). CDR3 length: 14 residues. In DNA, the CDR3 is TGTGCCAGCAGTTTCGTGGGGACTAATGAAAAACTGTTTTTT. The encoded protein is CASSFVGTNEKLFF.

Comments on this clone: The same CDR3 can be traced to other DNA sequences in this sample. V is TRBV19 and J is TRBJ2-3; either TRBD1 or TRBD2 may supply D (6 bases each). CDR1 LNHDA and CDR2 SQIVND come from the germline V gene (reference sequence). The V and J ends lost 7 bases and 1 base respectively, with 12 bases between them. This CDR3 region has 14 residues. CDR3 region: CASKGGRGTDTQYF. DNA of the CDR3: TGTGCCAGTAAGGGGGGAAGGGGCACAGATACGCAGTATTTT.

This clone has only one observation. The gene calls are TRBV10-3 and TRBJ1-2, with a weak D call TRBD1 (5 bases). The CDR3 contains 16 residues. The V and J ends lost 5 bases and 0 bases respectively, with 16 bases between them. The germline CDR1 and CDR2 sequences are ENHRY and SYGVKD. The CDR3 DNA is TGTGCCATCAGTCCGGGCCTGGGGCTAACTAACTATGGCTACACCTTC. Residues: CAISPGLGLTNYGYTF.

The chain joins TRBV7-3 to TRBJ2-3, with a weak D call TRBD2 (6 bases). V was shortened by 4 bases and J by 0 bases, with 14 bases between the two germline ends. The CDR3 has 16 residues. The germline gives CDR1 SGHTA, CDR2 FQGTGA. CDR3 amino acids: CASSSGSGASTDTQYF. CDR3 sequence (DNA): TGTGCCAGCAGCTCAGGTAGCGGTGCTAGCACAGATACGCAGTATTTT.

This rearrangement joins TRBV5-5 to TRBJ2-3; maybe TRBD2 (5 bases). The V end was cut by 6 bases, the J end by 5 bases, with 19 bases between. The germline V gene has CDR1 SGHKS and CDR2 YYEKEE (reference sequence). CDR3 size: 15 residues. DNA of the CDR3: TGTGCCAGCACCACCAATGTCCCTGAGGGAGATACGCAGTATTTT. Its translation is CASTTNVPEGDTQYF.

The chain has TRBV5-6 and TRBJ1-2; tentatively, D is TRBD1 (6 bases). The CDR3 runs 13 residues. Looked up from germline, CDR1 is SGHDT and CDR2 is YYEEEE. Trimming left V 0 bases short and J 5 bases short, with 8 bases between. DNA for the CDR3: TGTGCCAGCAGCTTGGCGGGACAATATGGCTACACCTTC. Residues: CASSLAGQYGYTF. The entire variable domain, with the rest obtained from reference TRBV5-6 and TRBJ1-2, is as follows: DAGVTQSPTHLIKTRGQQVTLRCSPKSGHDTVSWYQQALGQGPQFIFQYYEEEERQRGNFPDRFSGHQFPNYSSELNVNALLLGDSALYLCASSLAGQYGYTFGSGTRLTVV.

V is TRBV19 and J is TRBJ1-5; D not certain. Between the trimmed V and J ends, which lost 3 bases and 5 bases, there was a span of 8 bases. The CDR3 extends over 13 amino acids. Per germline, CDR1 LNHDA and CDR2 SQIVND (reference sequence). The CDR3 sequence is CASSINRDQPQHF. As DNA, the CDR3 is TGTGCCAGTAGTATCAATAGGGATCAGCCCCAGCATTTT.

The chain recombines TRBV11-2 with TRBJ1-2, with D tentatively TRBD1 (5 bases). Trimming stripped 3 bases from V and 7 bases from J, with 9 bases between. This CDR3 spans 12 amino acids. Germline V CDR1 and CDR2: SGHAT, FQNNGV. The CDR3 DNA reads as TGTGCCAGCAGCTTCAGGGTTGCTGGCTACACCTTC. Translation: CASSFRVAGYTF.

This chain links TRBV5-1 with TRBJ1-2; the D is unclear. V was trimmed by 0 bases and J by 4 bases, leaving 13 bases between them. CDR1 and CDR2 (germline): SGHRS, YFSETQ. The CDR3 is 15 amino acids. CDR3 loop: CASSLEPYSRYGYTF. DNA for the CDR3: TGCGCCAGCAGCTTGGAACCGTACTCACGCTATGGCTACACCTTC.

This chain links TRBV5-1 with TRBJ2-5; D is unresolved. CDR1 and CDR2 from the germline V gene are SGHRS and YFSETQ. V was trimmed by 2 bases and J by 5 bases, leaving 4 bases between them. The CDR3 is made up of 11 amino acids. CDR3 nucleotides: TGCGCCAGCAGCTTATTGGAGACCCAGTACTTC. Residues: CASSLLETQYF.

The J gene is TRBJ2-5, the V gene TRBV7-2, with a weak D call TRBD2 (6 bases). The V gene lost 3 bases and the J gene lost 10 bases, with 9 bases spanning the gap. The CDR3 runs to 11 residues. Germline CDR1 is SGHTA and CDR2 is FQGNSA. The CDR3 here is CASSLEGSQYF. As DNA, the CDR3 is TGTGCCAGCAGCTTGGAGGGAAGCCAGTACTTC.

V gene TRBV11-3 combines with J gene TRBJ2-5, with 7 positions matching TRBD1. The germline V gene encodes CDR1 SGHNT and CDR2 YENEEA. This CDR3 contains 14 residues. With 5 bases clipped from V and 1 base from J, the junction kept 4 bases outside the gene matches. CDR3 nucleotides: TGTGCCAGCAGCCGGGACAGTTTCCAAGAGACCCAGTACTTC. Encoded protein: CASSRDSFQETQYF.

The rearrangement links TRBV30 to TRBJ1-3, with 12 positions matching TRBD1. V trimming: 0 bases; J trimming: 3 bases; junction bases outside the gene matches: 6. The length of the CDR3 is 17 residues. The germline gives CDR1 GTSNPN, CDR2 SVGIG (reference sequence). The DNA of the CDR3 is TGTGCCTGGAGTGTACTGGGACAGGGGGCAAGTGGAAACACCATATATTTT. Translating it yields CAWSVLGQGASGNTIYF.

The chain links TRBV28 to TRBJ1-4, with TRBD1 as a possible D gene (5 bases). Germline V CDR1 and CDR2: MDHEN, SYDVKM. The CDR3 has 15 amino acids. The ends were cut back, 6 bases at V and 7 bases at J, with 18 bases in the middle. CDR3 in amino acids: CASSVQGAGVEKLFF. CDR3 DNA: TGTGCCAGCAGCGTGCAAGGGGCAGGTGTTGAAAAACTGTTTTTT.

The J gene is TRBJ1-2, the V gene TRBV7-8, with 7 bases lining up with TRBD1. The V gene end was trimmed by 0 bases and the J gene end by 9 bases; junction bases not matched to a gene: 7. The CDR3 length is 14 residues. The germline gives CDR1 SGHVS, CDR2 FQNEAQ. CDR3 in amino acids: CASSLAVTGTSYTF. The CDR3 region has the DNA TGTGCCAGCAGCTTAGCGGTGACAGGGACAAGCTACACCTTC.

The chain links TRBV9 to TRBJ2-7; TRBD2 aligns across 11 bases. CDR3 length equals 16 residues. J was trimmed by 2 bases and V by 2 bases; bases with no gene match: 6. The V gene's germline CDR1 is SGDLS and CDR2 YYNGEE. CDR3 sequence (DNA): TGTGCCAGCAGCGTGGGGACTAGCGGAACGGCCTACGAGCAGTACTTC. Translation gives CASSVGTSGTAYEQYF.

The genes are TRBV11-1 and TRBJ2-1, with 8 nucleotides matching TRBD2. V lost 5 bases, J lost 7 bases, and 13 bases stayed unmatched. Germline CDR1 SGHAT, CDR2 FQDESV (reference sequence). The CDR3 is made up of 16 amino acids. The CDR3 sequence: CASSRAGGGLGNEQFF. CDR3 DNA: TGTGCCAGCAGCCGAGCGGGCGGGGGGCTAGGGAATGAGCAGTTCTTC. Supplemented by reference TRBV11-1 and TRBJ2-1, the full variable domain reads EAEVAQSPRYKITEKSQAVAFWCDPISGHATLYWYRQILGQGPELLVQFQDESVVDDSQLPKDRFSAERLKGVDSTLKIQPAELGDSAMYLCASSRAGGGLGNEQFFGPGTRLTVL.